The 21 T cell receptor beta chains given below trace back to one sample, sequenced in a study of shared clonotypes between healthy human individuals. Clones were read by immunoSEQ multiplex PCR, and TCRdb kept only the in-frame ones, dropping some. Found here are over a million clones, around three quarters of them singletons; the top ten hold 0.61%. The sample was memory CD4+ T cells from PBMCs. Subset indicated: CD45RA-negative fraction. The receptors were sampled from a young man in good health. Some clones in this sample may be carry-over from other donors' samples.

The V call is TRBV5-4, the J call TRBJ2-3; D is uncertain. The CDR3 sequence is 12 residues long. V shed 1 base and J shed 4 bases, with 4 bases lying between them. The germline V gene has CDR1 SGHNT and CDR2 YYREEE (reference sequence). Here the CDR3 DNA reads TGTGCCAGCAGCTTGATCCCAGATACGCAGTATTTT. Translation gives CASSLIPDTQYF. Full variable domain (missing parts from reference TRBV5-4 and TRBJ2-3): ETGVTQSPTHLIKTRGQQVTLRCSSQSGHNTVSWYQQALGQGPQFIFQYYREEENGRGNFPPRFSGLQFPNYSSELNVNALELDDSALYLCASSLIPDTQYFGPGTRLTVL.

DNA for the CDR3: TGTGCCAGCAGCCCGGGATCCGCCCGGAACAATGAGCAGTTCTTC. It codes for CASSPGSARNNEQFF. The V gene is TRBV7-9, the J gene TRBJ2-1, with D possibly matching TRBD2 (5 bases). V lost 5 bases to trimming and J lost 5 bases, with 16 bases between them. Germline lookup yields CDR1 SEHNR and CDR2 FQNEAQ (reference sequence). This CDR3 region has 15 residues.

The gene calls are TRBV9 and TRBJ2-3, with 9 nucleotides matching TRBD2. V dropped 3 bases and J dropped 2; count of bases not matched to a gene: 7. There are 16 residues in the CDR3. Germline CDR1 reads SGDLS; CDR2 reads YYNGEE. CDR3 loop: CASSASGIRITDTQYF. The CDR3 bases are TGTGCCAGCAGCGCTAGCGGGATCCGGATCACAGATACGCAGTATTTT.

This sequence joins TRBV5-6 and TRBJ1-2, with TRBD1 identical over 10 bases. From germline, CDR1 is SGHDT and CDR2 YYEEEE. The CDR3 is 16 amino acids. Trimming cost V 4 bases and J 7 bases; bases outside gene matches: 13. Written as DNA, the CDR3 is TGTGCCAGCAGCGTGACCGGGACAGGGGTATGGGGTGGCTACACCTTC. This sequence encodes CASSVTGTGVWGGYTF.

This chain links TRBV5-8 with TRBJ2-5; TRBD2 is a possible D gene (7 bases). CDR1 is SGHTS and CDR2 is YDEGEE in the germline V gene. V lost 1 base and J 5 bases, leaving 18 bases between the germline ends. The CDR3 has 16 residues. CDR3 sequence: CASSLSGGRIWETQYF. The CDR3 DNA reads TGTGCCAGCAGCTTGTCCGGGGGGCGTATCTGGGAGACCCAGTACTTC.

This chain links TRBV18 with TRBJ2-7; 8 nucleotides agree with TRBD2. The V gene's germline CDR1 is KGHSH and CDR2 LQKENI. The CDR3 has 13 residues. The trim removed 6 bases at V and 5 bases at J, leaving 6 bases unmatched. The CDR3 protein is CASSGGLVNEQYF. CDR3 bases: TGTGCCAGCTCGGGGGGACTAGTCAACGAGCAGTACTTC.

This clone has a handful of counts. V and J are TRBV6-6 and TRBJ2-1; 10 bases agree with TRBD1. CDR1 and CDR2 from the germline V gene are MNHNY and SVGAGI (reference sequence). The CDR3 runs to 16 residues. Losses at the gene ends were 6 bases for V and 2 bases for J; bases not matched to a gene: 7. CDR3 sequence reads: CASRLDGQGAYNEQFF. CDR3 bases: TGTGCCAGCAGGTTAGACGGACAGGGGGCCTACAATGAGCAGTTCTTC.

The chain employs TRBV6-1 and TRBJ1-5; TRBD1 agrees at 8 bases. The CDR3 loop spans 16 amino acids. J lost 6 bases, V lost 2 bases, and 9 bases had no gene match. Per germline, CDR1 MNHNS and CDR2 SASEGT. CDR3 coding DNA: TGTGCCAGCAGTGAATTCGGCAGGGGGCTAGGTCAGCCCCAGCATTTT. This sequence encodes CASSEFGRGLGQPQHF.

The V and J genes are TRBV5-1 and TRBJ2-5, with TRBD1 identical over 10 bases. Germline lookup yields CDR1 SGHRS and CDR2 YFSETQ. The CDR3 consists of 16 residues. V was clipped by 0 bases and J by 4 bases; unmatched bases: 6. This chain's CDR3 is CASSLAGQGVSETQYF. The CDR3 nucleotides are TGCGCCAGCAGCTTGGCAGGACAGGGGGTTTCAGAGACCCAGTACTTC.

Details on this clone: The sample contains more than one DNA sequence encoding this CDR3. The chain uses TRBV18 and TRBJ1-1; D might be TRBD1 (5 bases). Between the trimmed V and J ends, which lost 1 base and 7 bases, there was a span of 7 bases. Germline assignment: CDR1 KGHSH and CDR2 LQKENI. This CDR3 spans 12 amino acids. The CDR3 spells CASSPRGGEAFF. The CDR3 coding sequence is TGTGCCAGCTCACCACGGGGCGGTGAAGCTTTCTTT.

The chain has TRBV25-1 and TRBJ2-1; D gene unclear. Trimming cost V 0 bases and J 7 bases, with 4 bases left between them. CDR3 length: 12 amino acids. Germline V gene sequence: CDR1 MGHDK, CDR2 SYGVNS. The CDR3 loop reads CASSEYGNEQFF. DNA of the CDR3: TGTGCCAGCAGTGAATACGGGAATGAGCAGTTCTTC.

The chain carries TRBV19 and TRBJ2-5; D ambiguous. This CDR3 comprises 15 residues. Germline CDR1 is LNHDA and CDR2 is SQIVND (reference sequence). Trimming stripped 3 bases from V and 1 base from J, with 12 bases between. DNA of the CDR3: TGTGCCAGTAGTATCGCTCGACGGTCCCAAGAGACCCAGTACTTC. Amino acid sequence: CASSIARRSQETQYF.

The chain is built from TRBV11-2 and TRBJ2-7; 9 bases match TRBD2. The CDR3 sequence is 15 residues long. Germline V lookup: CDR1 SGHAT, CDR2 FQNNGV. Trimming at V came to 2 bases and at J to 3 bases, leaving 5 bases not matched to a gene. CDR3 DNA: TGTGCCAGCAGCTTACGGGCTAGCGGGGACTACGAGCAGTACTTC. This codes for CASSLRASGDYEQYF.

The rearrangement links TRBV7-2 to TRBJ2-7, with TRBD1 matching over 7 bases. V gave up 1 base and J gave up 7 bases; unmatched junction bases: 4. Germline V CDR1 and CDR2: SGHTA, FQGNSA. This CDR3 spans 13 amino acids. CDR3 sequence (DNA): TGTGCCAGCAGCTTAGGACAGGGTCCGGAGCAGTACTTC. Amino acid sequence: CASSLGQGPEQYF.

The chain carries TRBV28 and TRBJ1-2; D is perhaps TRBD1 (6 bases). The CDR3 consists of 12 residues. The V gene's germline CDR1 is MDHEN and CDR2 SYDVKM. With 5 bases removed from V and 8 bases from J, the gap between germline ends came to 12 bases. As DNA, the CDR3 is TGTGCCAGCAGTACAGGGATTCGGGGCTACACCTTC. Amino acid sequence: CASSTGIRGYTF.

This clone occurred once. CDR3 nucleotide sequence: TGTGCCAGCAGCCAGCGACACTCCTACGAGCAGTACTTC. This codes for CASSQRHSYEQYF. The chain is built from TRBV7-2 and TRBJ2-7; D not resolved. The germline V gene has CDR1 SGHTA and CDR2 FQGNSA. This CDR3 region has 13 residues. V gave up 5 bases and J gave up 0 bases, with 8 bases separating them.

This clone was counted between two and nine times. The same CDR3 arises from other DNA sequences in this sample as well. This sequence joins TRBV6-1 and TRBJ1-5, with unresolved D. V was trimmed by 3 bases and J by 4 bases, leaving 1 base between them. The CDR3 spans 11 residues. Germline V gene lookup returns CDR1 MNHNS and CDR2 SASEGT. The CDR3 bases are TGTGCCAGCAGTGAGAATCAGCCCCAGCATTTT. It translates to CASSENQPQHF.

This clone has only a few counts. This chain connects TRBV9 to TRBJ2-1; D is unclear. In germline, CDR1 is SGDLS, CDR2 YYNGEE. The germline V and J ends were trimmed by 0 bases and 0 bases, with 7 bases remaining between them. CDR3 length: 15 amino acids. In DNA, the CDR3 is TGTGCCAGCAGCGTAGAAGTAGTCTCCTACAATGAGCAGTTCTTC. This codes for CASSVEVVSYNEQFF.

The table lists this clone with a count of one. A read error is possible here, since a much larger clone lies one base away. V and J are TRBV18 and TRBJ2-5; D gene unclear. Trimming removed 11 bases at V and 5 bases at J, with 18 bases between. The V gene's germline CDR1 is KGHSH and CDR2 LQKENI. The CDR3 extends over 13 amino acids. The CDR3 nucleotides are TGTGCCGGCACCACAAGTTATAGGGAGACCCAGTACTTC. Residues: CAGTTSYRETQYF.

V and J are TRBV15 and TRBJ2-5; a possible D gene is TRBD2 (5 bases). The CDR3 sequence is 14 residues long. Germline assignment: CDR1 LNHNV and CDR2 YYDKDF (reference sequence). Trimming took off 1 base at V and 1 base at J, with 7 bases between the two ends. CDR3 region: CATSRGTSQETQYF. CDR3 nucleotide sequence: TGTGCCACCAGCAGAGGCACTAGCCAAGAGACCCAGTACTTC.

This chain connects TRBV28 to TRBJ1-6; weak D call: TRBD1 (6 bases). This CDR3 comprises 14 residues. The V gene's germline CDR1 is MDHEN and CDR2 SYDVKM. V shed 5 bases and J shed 8 bases, with 13 bases lying between them. CDR3 protein: CASSDPGHYSPLHF. The CDR3 DNA is TGTGCCAGCAGTGACCCGGGACACTATTCACCCCTCCACTTT.